The 6 T cell receptor beta chains below come from one sample, sequenced in a study of shared clonotypes between healthy human individuals. Clones were sequenced by immunoSEQ multiplex PCR, and TCRdb holds only the in-frame ones, with some missing. In the table there are 2.5 million or so clones, 85% to 95% of which are singletons. Input material: naive CD4+ T cells sorted from blood. This sample's subset: CD45RA+ positively selected. These receptors were taken from a man younger than 30 in good health.

The CDR3 DNA reads TGTGCCAGCAGGCTTGGACAGGGGGACTACGAGCAGTACTTC. Translation gives CASRLGQGDYEQYF. The chain couples TRBV6-5 to TRBJ2-5; the match to TRBD1 covers 10 bases. The J call may not be correct, given that the DNA end is closer to TRBJ2-7. Germline CDR1 and CDR2: MNHEY and SVGAGI. The CDR3 has 14 amino acids.

Comment on this clone: Other DNA sequences within the sample encode an identical CDR3. The chain combines TRBV7-2 with TRBJ1-1; 8 bases line up with TRBD1. This CDR3 is built from 15 residues. The V gene's germline CDR1 is SGHTA and CDR2 FQGNSA. V gave up 4 bases and J gave up 1 base; unmatched junction bases: 5. The CDR3: CASSYRGVGNTEAFF. As DNA, the CDR3 is TGTGCCAGCAGCTACAGGGGGGTCGGGAACACTGAAGCTTTCTTT.

The chain carries TRBV7-9 and TRBJ1-5; a possible D gene is TRBD1 (5 bases). Trimming left V 5 bases short and J 2 bases short, with 10 bases between. The CDR3 is 14 residues long. Germline values: CDR1 SEHNR, CDR2 FQNEAQ (reference sequence). Here the CDR3 DNA reads TGTGCCAGCAGCCAGGACATTGGCAATCAGCCCCAGCATTTT. Residues: CASSQDIGNQPQHF.

This clone was seen once. The limits of the CDR3 on the DNA are not certain, so only TCRdb's listed CDR3 is given. The gene calls are TRBV7-2 and TRBJ2-5. The V gene's germline CDR1 is SGHTA and CDR2 FQGNSA. The CDR3 numbers 13 amino acids, ends counted. This CDR3 reads CASTVYFGETQYF.

The gene calls are TRBV19 and TRBJ2-1, with 10 bases fitting TRBD2. Trimming took 8 bases from V and 1 from J; bases not matched to a gene: 5. Germline loops: CDR1 LNHDA, CDR2 SQIVND (reference sequence). The CDR3 extends over 15 amino acids. The CDR3: CASSRTSGSYNEQFF. The CDR3 nucleotides are TGTGCCAGTTCCCGGACTAGCGGATCCTACAATGAGCAGTTCTTC. The full variable domain, with the rest looked up from reference TRBV19 and TRBJ2-1, is DGGITQSPKYLFRKEGQNVTLSCEQNLNHDAMYWYRQDPGQGLRLIYYSQIVNDFQKGDIAEGYSVSREKKESFPLTVTSAQKNPTAFYLCASSRTSGSYNEQFFGPGTRLTVL.

This chain links TRBV6-1 with TRBJ2-3; 11 positions agree with TRBD2. The germline CDR1 and CDR2 sequences are MNHNS and SASEGT. CDR3 length equals 13 residues. J lost 4 bases, V lost 7 bases, and 1 base had no gene match. Written as DNA, the CDR3 is TGTGCCAGCACGGGACTAGCGGCAGATACGCAGTATTTT. It codes for CASTGLAADTQYF.